This T cell receptor (beta chain) is drawn from a study of OX40 agonist ivuxolimab in advanced cancers. At the level of the study: Males comprised 75% to 90% of the group, whose mean age was approximately 61 years (range roughly 20 to 85). Whole-study results and caveats: Expanded clones tended on average to be more numerous among CD8+ T cells than CD4+. Blood T cells, both CD4+ and CD8+, expanded clonally by week 6 at 0.1 to 3.0 mg/kg. Nonresponders, in some cases, also had low normalized T-cell clonal expansion.

Worth noting for this clone: What it binds is not known.

Sequencing used immunoSEQ multiplex PCR; TCRdb keeps in-frame clones, though not all of them. Counted here are about 69,000 clones, approximately 80% occurring once; the ten biggest clones make up about 2.1%. CDR1 and CDR2 from the germline V gene are SGHKS and YYEKEE (reference sequence). Between the trimmed V and J ends, which lost 1 base and 5 bases, there was a span of 7 bases. The CDR3 runs 13 residues. This material consisted of CD4+ or CD8+ T cells sorted from blood, taken in a trial of the OX40 agonist ivuxolimab. J is TRBJ1-5 and V is TRBV5-5; D not resolved. The receptor comes from an adult with an advanced solid tumor such as melanoma, head and neck, liver or kidney cancer. The chain's CDR3 is CASSLLTDQPQHF. The CDR3 nucleotides read TGTGCCAGCAGCTTGCTTACCGATCAGCCCCAGCATTTT.